The 15 T cell receptor beta chains reported below all come from one sample, sequenced in a study of OX40 agonist ivuxolimab in advanced cancers. The protocol was immunoSEQ multiplex PCR, while the TCRdb copy is restricted to in-frame clones and leaves out a portion. Found here are some 22,000 clones, about 87% of them singletons; the top ten hold 15% to 20%. Source: CD4+ or CD8+ T cells sorted from blood, taken in a trial of the OX40 agonist ivuxolimab. These receptors came from an adult with an advanced solid tumor such as melanoma, head and neck, liver or kidney cancer.

The J gene is TRBJ1-5, the V gene TRBV7-9; maybe TRBD1 (5 bases). CDR1 and CDR2 from the germline V gene are SEHNR and FQNEAQ (reference sequence). V gave up 5 bases and J gave up 6 bases, with 11 bases separating them. The CDR3 runs to 13 residues. CDR3 nucleotides: TGTGCCAGCAGCCCGGGGGAGCGTCAGCCCCAGCATTTT. Its protein product is CASSPGERQPQHF. The full variable domain, with the rest looked up from reference TRBV7-9 and TRBJ1-5, is DTGVSQNPRHKITKRGQNVTFRCDPISEHNRLYWYRQTLGQGPEFLTYFQNEAQLEKSRLLSDRFSAERPKGSFSTLEIQRTEQGDSAMYLCASSPGERQPQHFGDGTRLSIL.

The V and J genes are TRBV7-9 and TRBJ1-1; D perhaps matches TRBD1 (6 bases). The CDR3 consists of 13 residues. Trimming shortened V by 5 bases and J by 3 bases, and 10 bases separated the two germline ends. Germline loops: CDR1 SEHNR, CDR2 FQNEAQ (reference sequence). The CDR3 DNA reads TGTGCCAGCAGCGGGGGCCTCGACACTGAAGCTTTCTTT. It codes for CASSGGLDTEAFF.

V usage is TRBV5-1 and J usage is TRBJ2-1; 8 bases are shared with TRBD1. Trimming cost V 3 bases and J 9 bases; bases outside gene matches: 5. Germline loops: CDR1 SGHRS, CDR2 YFSETQ. CDR3 length: 13 residues. As DNA, the CDR3 is TGCGCCAGCAGCTGGTCAGGGGGCCGTGAGCAGTTCTTC. Residues: CASSWSGGREQFF.

This chain connects TRBV4-1 to TRBJ2-3; D call uncertain. V lost 2 bases to trimming and J lost 5 bases, with 8 bases between them. Germline assignment: CDR1 MGHRA and CDR2 YSYEKL. The CDR3 extends over 13 amino acids. As DNA, the CDR3 is TGCGCCAGCAGCCAACAAACTCGAGATACGCAGTATTTT. Its translation is CASSQQTRDTQYF.

The genes are TRBV18 and TRBJ1-1, with unresolved D. CDR3 size: 15 residues. Trimming shortened V by 3 bases and J by 3 bases, and 14 bases separated the two germline ends. Germline V gene data show CDR1 as KGHSH and CDR2 as LQKENI. In nucleotides, the CDR3 is TGTGCCAGCTCACCTTCGACGAGGTTGGACACTGAAGCTTTCTTT. Protein sequence: CASSPSTRLDTEAFF.

DNA for the CDR3: TGTGCCAGCAGTTTATATCACACAGATACGCAGTATTTT. Translation gives CASSLYHTDTQYF. The rearrangement joins TRBV27 to TRBJ2-3; no definite D call. V was trimmed by 1 base and J by 2 bases, leaving 4 bases between them. CDR3 length: 13 residues. Germline-derived CDR1 and CDR2 are MNHEY and SMNVEV (reference sequence).

This chain joins TRBV19 and TRBJ1-5; 7 bases agree with TRBD1. Germline V gene lookup returns CDR1 LNHDA and CDR2 SQIVND (reference sequence). V lost 6 bases to trimming and J lost 6 bases; unmatched junction nucleotides: 8. The CDR3 sequence is 14 residues long. The CDR3 coding sequence is TGTGCCAGTAGCCCGCTGGAGGGGGCTCAGCCCCAGCATTTT. Translation gives CASSPLEGAQPQHF. Supplemented by reference TRBV19 and TRBJ1-5, the full variable domain reads DGGITQSPKYLFRKEGQNVTLSCEQNLNHDAMYWYRQDPGQGLRLIYYSQIVNDFQKGDIAEGYSVSREKKESFPLTVTSAQKNPTAFYLCASSPLEGAQPQHFGDGTRLSIL.

This clone was recorded once. The chain links TRBV7-2 to TRBJ2-1; 10 bases align to TRBD2. J was trimmed by 4 bases and V by 2 bases; bases with no gene match: 5. The CDR3 covers 16 residues. The germline V gene encodes CDR1 SGHTA and CDR2 FQGNSA. The CDR3 protein is CASSLMGLALYNEQFF. The CDR3 DNA is TGTGCCAGCAGCTTAATGGGACTAGCGCTTTACAATGAGCAGTTCTTC.

V is TRBV19 and J is TRBJ1-2; the match to TRBD1 covers 8 bases. Germline assignment: CDR1 LNHDA and CDR2 SQIVND (reference sequence). This CDR3 contains 16 residues. After removal of 5 bases from V and 8 bases from J, the junction contained 16 bases not matched to a gene. As DNA, the CDR3 is TGTGCCAGTAGTGCCGGGACAGGCTCTCATTGGGAAGGCTACACCTTC. This translates into CASSAGTGSHWEGYTF. The entire variable domain, with the rest obtained from reference TRBV19 and TRBJ1-2, is as follows: DGGITQSPKYLFRKEGQNVTLSCEQNLNHDAMYWYRQDPGQGLRLIYYSQIVNDFQKGDIAEGYSVSREKKESFPLTVTSAQKNPTAFYLCASSAGTGSHWEGYTFGSGTRLTVV.

The chain carries TRBV5-6 and TRBJ2-2, with 7 bases matching TRBD1. J was trimmed by 4 bases and V by 3 bases; bases with no gene match: 3. The V gene's germline CDR1 is SGHDT and CDR2 YYEEEE. The CDR3 extends over 14 amino acids. CDR3: CASSWTGGTGELFF. Here the CDR3 DNA reads TGTGCCAGCAGCTGGACAGGAGGCACCGGGGAGCTGTTTTTT. Looking up the rest from reference TRBV5-6 and TRBJ2-2 gives the full variable domain: DAGVTQSPTHLIKTRGQQVTLRCSPKSGHDTVSWYQQALGQGPQFIFQYYEEEERQRGNFPDRFSGHQFPNYSSELNVNALLLGDSALYLCASSWTGGTGELFFGEGSRLTVL.

V and J are TRBV18 and TRBJ2-2, with 7 bases lining up with TRBD1. Germline V gives CDR1 KGHSH, CDR2 LQKENI. J lost 2 bases, V lost 6 bases, and 3 bases had no gene match. The CDR3 is made up of 14 amino acids. This chain's CDR3 is CASSGTVNTGELFF. The CDR3 DNA is TGTGCCAGCTCCGGGACAGTTAACACCGGGGAGCTGTTTTTT.

The chain uses TRBV9 and TRBJ1-5; maybe TRBD1 (6 bases). The CDR3 has 13 residues. The V and J ends lost 3 bases and 6 bases respectively, with 10 bases between them. Germline CDR1 and CDR2: SGDLS and YYNGEE. Here the CDR3 reads CASSERDTQPQHF. CDR3 DNA sequence: TGTGCCAGCAGCGAGAGGGACACTCAGCCCCAGCATTTT.

This chain connects TRBV27 to TRBJ2-7; 10 bases line up with TRBD1. This CDR3 has 15 amino acids. With V trimmed by 3 bases and J by 6 bases, 8 bases remained unmatched. Per germline, CDR1 MNHEY and CDR2 SMNVEV (reference sequence). CDR3 sequence (DNA): TGTGCCAGCAGTTTCCTGACAGGGGGCCTTATCGAGCAGTACTTC. It codes for CASSFLTGGLIEQYF.

The CDR3 spells CASSLTYSNQPQHF. Written as DNA, the CDR3 is TGCGCCAGCAGCTTAACTTACAGCAATCAGCCCCAGCATTTT. V and J are TRBV5-1 and TRBJ1-5, with no clear D. V lost 2 bases, J lost 1 base, and 7 bases lay in between. The CDR3 covers 14 residues. CDR1 is SGHRS and CDR2 is YFSETQ in the germline V gene.

The CDR3 DNA reads TGTGCCTGGTGGGGGCCGTATGGCTACACCTTC. Protein: CAWWGPYGYTF. The chain couples TRBV30 to TRBJ1-2; maybe TRBD1 (6 bases). The CDR3 length is 11 residues. The germline V gene has CDR1 GTSNPN and CDR2 SVGIG (reference sequence). Deletions cut 5 bases from V and 5 bases from J, with 9 bases between.